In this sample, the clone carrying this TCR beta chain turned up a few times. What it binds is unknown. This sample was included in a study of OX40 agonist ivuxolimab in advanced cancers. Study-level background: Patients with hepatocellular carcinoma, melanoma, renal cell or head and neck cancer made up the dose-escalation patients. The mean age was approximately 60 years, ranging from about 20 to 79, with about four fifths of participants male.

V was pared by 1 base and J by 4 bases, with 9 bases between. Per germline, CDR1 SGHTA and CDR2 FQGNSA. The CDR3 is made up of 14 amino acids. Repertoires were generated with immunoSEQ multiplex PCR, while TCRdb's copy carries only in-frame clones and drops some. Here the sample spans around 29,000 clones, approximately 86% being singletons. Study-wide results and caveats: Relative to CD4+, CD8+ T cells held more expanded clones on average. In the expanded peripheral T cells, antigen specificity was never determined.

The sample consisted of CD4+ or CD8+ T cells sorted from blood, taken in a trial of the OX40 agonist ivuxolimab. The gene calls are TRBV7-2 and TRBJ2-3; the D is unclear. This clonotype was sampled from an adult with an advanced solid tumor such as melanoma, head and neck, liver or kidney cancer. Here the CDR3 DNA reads TGTGCCAGCAGCTTAGTCGGATCATCAGATACGCAGTATTTT. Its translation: CASSLVGSSDTQYF.